This TCR beta chain was captured in a study of shared clonotypes between healthy human individuals. Overall study: Contributing individuals were a couple of females and three males aged 18 to 49.

Germline V gene data show CDR1 as SGHNT and CDR2 as YYREEE (reference sequence). V lost 2 bases and J lost 0, with 3 bases in between. CDR3 length: 12 residues. Overall study results and limits: Represented diversity (both genetic and exposure-history) was limited by the small number of donors. Researchers found naive subsets generally carried larger estimated richness than memory subsets. Sampling involved blood alone; tissue repertoires likely differ.

Repertoires were generated with immunoSEQ multiplex PCR, while TCRdb's copy carries only in-frame clones and drops some. This table holds more than 2 million clones, approximately 96% found once. To note about this clone: No antigen is known for it. The same CDR3 can be traced to other DNA sequences in this sample.

J is TRBJ2-7 and V is TRBV5-4, with D unclear. The origin of this receptor is a man aged 18 to 35 in good health. Sequencing was done on a sample of naive CD4+ T cells sorted from blood. Sample subset: CD45RA+ positively selected. CDR3 nucleotide sequence: TGTGCCAGCAGCTTAAACTCCTACGAGCAGTACTTC. Amino acids: CASSLNSYEQYF.